The TCR beta chain described here comes from a study of blood T cells in healthy people across ages. The CDR3 is made up of 16 amino acids. Germline CDR1 is SGHTA and CDR2 is FQGNSA. The V gene end was trimmed by 5 bases and the J gene end by 5 bases; junction bases not matched to a gene: 12. The sample holds a few counts of this clonotype. PCR was performed a second time for about 6 to 11 cycles using a sample-barcoded 5' primer and a J-beta primer mix. TCRdb re-called the 5' RACE reads through MiXCR, storing one row per CDR3 protein. The sample shows approximately 690,000 distinct CDR3 sequences, around 43% of them seen only once.

The gene calls are TRBV7-2 and TRBJ2-5; 9 positions match TRBD1. The receptor's source is a man at least 80 years old in good health. Sample: blood. The CDR3: CASSPSRGQGGETQYF. DNA of the CDR3: TGTGCCAGCAGCCCAAGTAGGGGACAGGGAGGCGAGACCCAGTACTTC.